The 15 T cell receptor beta chains below were found in one sample sequenced in a study of blood T cells in healthy people across ages. Alongside a J-beta primer mix, a sample-barcoded 5' primer served in a second PCR lasting about 6 to 11 cycles. TCRdb re-called the 5' RACE reads through MiXCR, storing one row per CDR3 protein. Here the sample spans some 940,000 distinct CDR3 sequences, just under 30% being singletons. The data were also submitted as part of a second study, on T cells of mothers and their children.

The sequencing sample was made of blood. All receptors come from a woman between 35 and 50 years old in good health.

The J gene is TRBJ2-3, the V gene TRBV24-1; TRBD2 agrees at 11 bases. The CDR3 extends over 15 amino acids. Trimming cost V 7 bases and J 3 bases; bases outside gene matches: 5. CDR1 is KGHDR, CDR2 SFDVKD, per germline. The CDR3 region has the DNA TGTGCCACCAGAACCGGGACTAGCGGTACAGATACGCAGTATTTT. Encoded protein: CATRTGTSGTDTQYF.

The chain is built from TRBV5-1 and TRBJ2-1; no clear D. The V end lost 1 base, the J end lost 10 bases, and 9 bases lay between the germline ends. CDR1 is SGHRS and CDR2 is YFSETQ in the germline V gene. The CDR3 consists of 12 residues. The CDR3 coding sequence is TGCGCCAGCAGCTTGATAGTAGAAGAGCAGTTCTTC. Protein: CASSLIVEEQFF.

This chain uses TRBV5-5 with TRBJ2-1; D perhaps matches TRBD2 (6 bases). Trimming cost V 0 bases and J 10 bases, with 11 bases left between them. The CDR3 is 13 amino acids. Germline CDR1 is SGHKS and CDR2 is YYEKEE (reference sequence). CDR3 sequence (DNA): TGTGCCAGCAGCTTGGGGGGGGTGAGGGAGCAGTTCTTC. Its protein product is CASSLGGVREQFF.

This clonotype was counted at least ten times. The CDR3 nucleotides are TGTGCCAGCAGTGACGGCGGGGGGGCCTTCGAGCAGTACTTC. This translates into CASSDGGGAFEQYF. The chain joins TRBV6-6 to TRBJ2-7, with 9 bases identical to TRBD2. This CDR3 region has 14 residues. Germline loops: CDR1 MNHNY, CDR2 SVGAGI (reference sequence). The J segment lost 6 bases and the V segment lost 5 bases, leaving 8 bases of the junction unmatched.

The CDR3 is CASSLAYNTGELFF. The CDR3 nucleotides are TGTGCCAGCAGCTTAGCATATAACACCGGGGAGCTGTTTTTT. The chain links TRBV7-9 to TRBJ2-2; no firm D call. V lost 0 bases, J lost 2 bases, and 4 bases lay in between. CDR1 and CDR2 from the germline V gene are SEHNR and FQNEAQ (reference sequence). This CDR3 contains 14 residues.

This clonotype was detected only a few times. The chain has TRBV6-1 and TRBJ2-1; the D gene is possibly TRBD2 (5 bases). Germline lookup yields CDR1 MNHNS and CDR2 SASEGT. Trimming pared 6 bases from V and 9 bases from J, leaving 12 bases between. The CDR3 runs to 12 residues. The CDR3 sequence is CASRETRAEQFF. CDR3 DNA sequence: TGTGCCAGCAGGGAAACTAGGGCTGAGCAGTTCTTC.

The CDR3 loop reads CASSPISGGPSYEQYF. DNA of the CDR3: TGTGCCAGCAGCCCAATATCGGGGGGCCCCTCCTACGAGCAGTACTTC. This chain uses TRBV7-2 with TRBJ2-7, with D possibly TRBD2 on 7 matching bases. The CDR3 length is 16 residues. The germline CDR1 and CDR2 sequences are SGHTA and FQGNSA. Deletions cut 5 bases from V and 0 bases from J, with 17 bases between.

The V and J genes are TRBV20-1 and TRBJ2-1; 7 positions agree with TRBD1. The CDR3 spans 13 residues. After removal of 4 bases from V and 10 bases from J, the junction contained 10 bases not matched to a gene. CDR1 DFQATT and CDR2 SNEGSKA come from the germline V gene (reference sequence). The CDR3 region is CSATGTAGVEQFF. The CDR3 DNA follows: TGCAGTGCTACGGGGACAGCCGGGGTGGAGCAGTTCTTC.

The chain carries TRBV28 and TRBJ1-2, with TRBD1 matching over 7 bases. Trimming removed 5 bases from V and 9 bases from J; junction bases left unmatched: 18. Germline CDR1 and CDR2: MDHEN and SYDVKM. The CDR3 loop spans 16 amino acids. The CDR3 bases are TGTGCCAGCAGTATTCCATCCCGGGACAGCGCGTTAAGCTACACCTTC. This gives the protein CASSIPSRDSALSYTF.

V and J are TRBV20-1 and TRBJ1-2; D uncertain. V was shortened by 0 bases and J by 4 bases, with 12 bases between the two germline ends. Germline CDR1 reads DFQATT; CDR2 reads SNEGSKA (reference sequence). This CDR3 contains 14 residues. The CDR3: CSARDRLGAYGYTF. The CDR3 nucleotides are TGCAGTGCTAGAGATCGACTCGGAGCCTATGGCTACACCTTC.

CDR3 region: CASSMDSGGRTDTQYF. The CDR3, as DNA: TGTGCCAGTAGTATGGATAGCGGGGGTCGGACAGATACGCAGTATTTT. The chain is built from TRBV19 and TRBJ2-3, with 9 bases aligning to TRBD2. Germline V lookup: CDR1 LNHDA, CDR2 SQIVND (reference sequence). CDR3 length: 16 residues. The J segment lost 3 bases and the V segment lost 3 bases, leaving 7 bases of the junction unmatched.

There are many counts of this clonotype. The V and J genes are TRBV4-2 and TRBJ2-5; possibly TRBD2 for D (6 bases). The CDR3 spans 15 residues. The germline CDR1 and CDR2 sequences are LGHNA and YNFKEQ. The V gene lost 1 base and the J gene lost 5 bases, with 14 bases spanning the gap. For the CDR3, the DNA is TGTGCCAGCAGCCAAGGCGGGGACTCCCGGGAGACCCAGTACTTC. Encoded protein: CASSQGGDSRETQYF.

This clonotype has ten or more counts. The V call is TRBV12-3 or TRBV12-4, the J call TRBJ1-2; tentatively, D is TRBD1 (6 bases). This CDR3 has 14 residues. With 6 bases removed from V and 6 bases from J, the gap between germline ends came to 17 bases. The CDR3 protein is CASSPTPGVNGYTF. The CDR3 bases are TGTGCCAGCAGCCCAACCCCAGGGGTAAATGGCTACACCTTC.

The rearrangement uses TRBV5-1 and TRBJ2-5; D possibly corresponds to TRBD1 (6 bases). In germline, CDR1 is SGHRS, CDR2 YFSETQ. Trimming pared 1 base from V and 5 bases from J, leaving 12 bases between. The CDR3 has 14 amino acids. The chain's CDR3 is CASSLPQGSETQYF. DNA for the CDR3: TGCGCCAGCAGCTTGCCCCAGGGGTCGGAGACCCAGTACTTC.

Ten or more counts support this clonotype. The J gene is TRBJ1-2, the V gene TRBV9; D ambiguous. V was clipped by 3 bases and J by 1 base, with 19 bases between them. Per the germline V gene, CDR1 is SGDLS and CDR2 is YYNGEE. The CDR3 spans 17 residues. The CDR3 bases are TGTGCCAGCAGCGGACTGGGGTCTACCAAGGGTAACTATGGCTACACCTTC. It is translated as CASSGLGSTKGNYGYTF. The full variable domain, completed using reference TRBV9 and TRBJ1-2, is DSGVTQTPKHLITATGQRVTLRCSPRSGDLSVYWYQQSLDQGLQFLIQYYNGEERAKGNILERFSAQQFPDLHSELNLSSLELGDSALYFCASSGLGSTKGNYGYTFGSGTRLTVV.